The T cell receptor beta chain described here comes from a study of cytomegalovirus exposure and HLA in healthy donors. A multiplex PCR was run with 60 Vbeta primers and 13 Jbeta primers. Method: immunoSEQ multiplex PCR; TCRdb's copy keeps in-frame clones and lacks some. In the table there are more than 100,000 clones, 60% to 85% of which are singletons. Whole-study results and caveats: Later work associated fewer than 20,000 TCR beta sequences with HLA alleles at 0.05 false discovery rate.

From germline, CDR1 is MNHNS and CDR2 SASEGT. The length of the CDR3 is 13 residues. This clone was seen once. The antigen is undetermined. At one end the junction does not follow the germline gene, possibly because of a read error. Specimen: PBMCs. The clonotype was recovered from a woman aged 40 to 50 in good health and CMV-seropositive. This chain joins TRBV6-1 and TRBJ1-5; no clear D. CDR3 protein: CASPESSYQAQHF. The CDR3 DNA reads TGTGCCAGCCCTGAATCATCGTATCAGGCCCAGCATTTT.